One sample yielded the 9 T cell receptor beta chains listed below, sequenced in a study of OX40 agonist ivuxolimab in advanced cancers. Only in-frame clones appear in the TCRdb table, and some are missing; sequencing was by immunoSEQ multiplex PCR. The repertoire holds about 68,000 clones, about nine tenths seen once, with 2% to 2.5% in the top ten. The sample was CD4+ or CD8+ T cells sorted from blood, taken in a trial of the OX40 agonist ivuxolimab. These receptors came from an adult with an advanced solid tumor such as melanoma, head and neck, liver or kidney cancer.

This chain connects TRBV9 to TRBJ2-3; 15 positions match TRBD2. After removal of 4 bases from V and 5 bases from J, the junction contained 8 bases not matched to a gene. The CDR3 spans 17 residues. Germline V gene sequence: CDR1 SGDLS, CDR2 YYNGEE. The CDR3 bases are TGTGCCAGCAGCTCCCGGACTAGCGGGGGGGCCGGAGATACGCAGTATTTT. Translation: CASSSRTSGGAGDTQYF.

This clone was counted between two and nine times. V gene TRBV27 combines with J gene TRBJ2-7; 10 bases fit TRBD2. The CDR3 is made up of 16 amino acids. Per the germline V gene, CDR1 is MNHEY and CDR2 is SMNVEV (reference sequence). The junction had 4 bases not matched to a gene; V was cut back by 0 bases and J by 2 bases. CDR3 in amino acids: CASSLSLAGTTYEQYF. DNA for the CDR3: TGTGCCAGCAGTTTATCACTAGCGGGGACCACCTACGAGCAGTACTTC.

A few counts support this clone. The V call is TRBV5-4, the J call TRBJ1-2, with D possibly matching TRBD1 (6 bases). The CDR3 extends over 16 amino acids. Germline CDR1 SGHNT, CDR2 YYREEE (reference sequence). Trimming removed 4 bases at V and 1 base at J, with 17 bases between. The CDR3 region has the DNA TGTGCCAGCAGCCTAGGGTCCCCAGGGGATAACTATGGCTACACCTTC. Protein product: CASSLGSPGDNYGYTF. Drawing the rest from reference TRBV5-4 and TRBJ1-2, the complete variable domain is ETGVTQSPTHLIKTRGQQVTLRCSSQSGHNTVSWYQQALGQGPQFIFQYYREEENGRGNFPPRFSGLQFPNYSSELNVNALELDDSALYLCASSLGSPGDNYGYTFGSGTRLTVV.

V usage is TRBV9 and J usage is TRBJ1-5; D may be TRBD1 (5 bases). V dropped 5 bases and J dropped 1 base, with 13 bases sitting between them. Per the germline V gene, CDR1 is SGDLS and CDR2 is YYNGEE. The CDR3 length is 15 residues. The DNA for the CDR3 is TGTGCCAGCAGTCCGTCCCGGGGCAGCAATCAGCCCCAGCATTTT. Translation: CASSPSRGSNQPQHF.

The chain employs TRBV28 and TRBJ2-7; TRBD2 is a possible D gene (5 bases). V was trimmed by 7 bases and J by 6 bases, leaving 19 bases between them. Germline V gives CDR1 MDHEN, CDR2 SYDVKM. The CDR3 is 14 residues long. CDR3 coding DNA: TGTGCCAGCATGCGGACTGGAGACTTCTCCGAGCAGTACTTC. This translates into CASMRTGDFSEQYF.

This chain uses TRBV9 with TRBJ1-3; 8 bases are a match to TRBD1. The germline gives CDR1 SGDLS, CDR2 YYNGEE. The junction had 3 bases not matched to a gene; V was cut back by 2 bases and J by 2 bases. The CDR3 extends over 15 amino acids. The CDR3 region has the DNA TGTGCCAGCAGCGTGACAGGGGAAACTGGAAACACCATATATTTT. Amino acid sequence: CASSVTGETGNTIYF.

For this clone: A junction boundary mismatches the germline segment, possibly from a read error. This chain links TRBV6-1 with TRBJ1-3; 9 bases match TRBD1. The CDR3 extends over 14 amino acids. Germline V gives CDR1 MNHNS, CDR2 SASEGT. The CDR3 protein is CASSERTGDRRRNF. DNA of the CDR3: TGTGCCAGCAGTGAAAGGACAGGGGATAGGAGAAGAAATTTT.

V is TRBV5-6 and J is TRBJ1-2; 10 nucleotides align to TRBD1. The CDR3 spans 13 residues. The V segment lost 3 bases and the J segment 8 bases; nucleotides outside the gene matches: 4. Per germline, CDR1 SGHDT and CDR2 YYEEEE. The CDR3 nucleotides read TGTGCCAGCAGCTCACCGGGACAGGGGGGCTACACCTTC. Protein product: CASSSPGQGGYTF.

This chain joins TRBV15 and TRBJ2-1; TRBD2 aligns across 8 bases. CDR1 is LNHNV and CDR2 is YYDKDF in the germline V gene (reference sequence). The CDR3 has 16 residues. V dropped 0 bases and J dropped 2; count of bases not matched to a gene: 3. This CDR3 reads CATSRERGVTYNEQFF. DNA for the CDR3: TGTGCCACCAGCAGAGAGCGGGGGGTGACCTACAATGAGCAGTTCTTC.